These 22 T cell receptor beta chains were sequenced from one sample in a study of blood T cell repertoires in COVID-19. Generated by immunoSEQ multiplex PCR, the TCRdb table keeps only in-frame clones and is missing some. The data hold about 130,000 clones, with around 81% observed a single time. The sample comprised peripheral blood. All receptors come from a man in his 60s with acute or convalescent COVID-19.

The genes are TRBV2 and TRBJ2-1, with 7 bases that match TRBD2. The CDR3 is made up of 15 amino acids. Germline loops: CDR1 SNHLY, CDR2 FYNNEI. V trimming: 5 bases; J trimming: 1 base; junction bases outside the gene matches: 5. CDR3 in DNA: TGTGCCAGCAGTCTAGCGGAACTTTCCTACAATGAGCAGTTCTTC. This codes for CASSLAELSYNEQFF.

This sequence joins TRBV24-1 and TRBJ1-5; D possibly corresponds to TRBD1 (6 bases). Germline CDR1 KGHDR, CDR2 SFDVKD. The V end lost 9 bases, the J end lost 3 bases, and 8 bases lay between the germline ends. The CDR3 sequence is 12 residues long. CDR3 coding DNA: TGTGCCACCCAGGGGCCCAATCAGCCCCAGCATTTT. As protein: CATQGPNQPQHF.

As regards this clone: One junction end does not reproduce the germline sequence, and a read error may be involved. V is TRBV2 and J is TRBJ1-1; a weak D match, TRBD1 (5 bases). This CDR3 is 13 amino acids long. CDR1 SNHLY and CDR2 FYNNEI come from the germline V gene. This chain's CDR3 is CASERQQNAEAFF. The CDR3 region has the DNA TGTGCCAGCGAGAGACAGCAGAACGCTGAAGCTTTCTTT.

The gene calls are TRBV5-1 and TRBJ1-2, with D unresolved. The germline V gene has CDR1 SGHRS and CDR2 YFSETQ. The CDR3 loop spans 14 amino acids. Between the trimmed V and J ends, which lost 4 bases and 4 bases, there was a span of 14 bases. In nucleotides, the CDR3 is TGCGCCAGCAGCCCTGGGGAGGGAGGCTATGGCTACACCTTC. Translating it yields CASSPGEGGYGYTF.

The V call is TRBV28, the J call TRBJ2-2, with 10 bases identical to TRBD2. V lost 9 bases, J lost 1 base, and 2 bases stayed unmatched. The length of the CDR3 is 14 residues. CDR1 is MDHEN and CDR2 is SYDVKM in the germline V gene. Here the CDR3 DNA reads TGTGCCAGTTGGACTAGCGGGAACACCGGGGAGCTGTTTTTT. Translating it yields CASWTSGNTGELFF.

The chain uses TRBV5-8 and TRBJ2-1; TRBD2 agrees at 8 bases. V lost 1 base, J lost 7 bases, and 4 bases stayed unmatched. The CDR3 sequence is 14 residues long. Germline V gene lookup returns CDR1 SGHTS and CDR2 YDEGEE. The CDR3: CASSLTSGWNEQFF. Written as DNA, the CDR3 is TGTGCCAGCAGCTTGACTAGCGGTTGGAATGAGCAGTTCTTC. The whole variable domain, remainder taken from reference TRBV5-8 and TRBJ2-1, is EAGVTQSPTHLIKTRGQQATLRCSPISGHTSVYWYQQALGLGLQFLLWYDEGEERNRGNFPPRFSGRQFPNYSSELNVNALELEDSALYLCASSLTSGWNEQFFGPGTRLTVL.

The chain has TRBV6-5 and TRBJ1-1; D possibly corresponds to TRBD1 (6 bases). The ends were cut back, 4 bases at V and 4 bases at J, with 10 bases in the middle. From germline, CDR1 is MNHEY and CDR2 SVGAGI. This CDR3 region has 13 residues. This CDR3 is CASSFLRGTEAFF. In nucleotides, the CDR3 is TGTGCCAGCAGTTTCCTCAGGGGCACTGAAGCTTTCTTT.

This clone was observed a few times. The V gene is TRBV7-2, the J gene TRBJ1-4; D possibly corresponds to TRBD1 (6 bases). There are 14 residues in the CDR3. Germline V lookup: CDR1 SGHTA, CDR2 FQGNSA. V lost 5 bases and J 4 bases, leaving 11 bases between the germline ends. The CDR3 loop is CASSPGQLNEKLFF. CDR3 nucleotides: TGTGCCAGCAGCCCGGGACAACTTAATGAAAAACTGTTTTTT.

J is TRBJ1-2 and V is TRBV5-1; 7 nucleotides agree with TRBD1. CDR3 size: 15 residues. Trimming cost V 8 bases and J 2 bases; bases outside gene matches: 12. Per germline, CDR1 SGHRS and CDR2 YFSETQ. The DNA for the CDR3 is TGCGCCAGTACTAAACACCTAGGGGGCAACTATGGCTACACCTTC. Its protein is CASTKHLGGNYGYTF.

The CDR3 reads CASSEFFQGATDGYTF. The DNA of the CDR3 is TGTGCCAGCAGTGAATTCTTTCAGGGGGCAACAGATGGCTACACCTTC. This chain links TRBV25-1 with TRBJ1-2; 8 bases are shared with TRBD1. V lost 1 base to trimming and J lost 6 bases; unmatched junction nucleotides: 10. CDR1 MGHDK and CDR2 SYGVNS come from the germline V gene. The CDR3 loop spans 16 amino acids.

The chain uses TRBV19 and TRBJ1-4; TRBD1 matches at 7 bases. This CDR3 is 14 amino acids long. Trimming cost V 5 bases and J 1 base; bases outside gene matches: 1. Per germline, CDR1 LNHDA and CDR2 SQIVND (reference sequence). DNA of the CDR3: TGTGCCAGTAGTCCAGGGGGAACTAATGAAAAACTGTTTTTT. The encoded protein is CASSPGGTNEKLFF.

The V gene is TRBV6-1, the J gene TRBJ2-2; D call uncertain. CDR1 and CDR2 from the germline V gene are MNHNS and SASEGT. The V end lost 3 bases, the J end lost 0 bases, and 14 bases lay between the germline ends. The CDR3 extends over 17 amino acids. In DNA, the CDR3 is TGTGCCAGCAGTGACGTCGGTGGGCACTCGAACACCGGGGAGCTGTTTTTT. This translates into CASSDVGGHSNTGELFF.

The sample holds many counts of this clone. This chain uses TRBV28 with TRBJ2-3; TRBD1 might be the D (8 bases). V was pared by 7 bases and J by 4 bases, with 24 bases between. The CDR3 loop spans 17 amino acids. Germline CDR1 and CDR2: MDHEN and SYDVKM. DNA of the CDR3: TGTGCCAGCACCGTCCAGGGGGCGGGAGTACGTGCAGATACGCAGTATTTT. This translates into CASTVQGAGVRADTQYF.

CDR3 region: CASSLTTGDGYTF. In DNA form, the CDR3 reads TGTGCCAGCAGCTTAACGACAGGGGATGGCTACACCTTC. The genes are TRBV5-4 and TRBJ1-2, with TRBD1 identical over 8 bases. Unmatched junction bases numbered 3, after V lost 2 bases and J lost 6 bases. CDR3 length equals 13 residues. Germline V gives CDR1 SGHNT, CDR2 YYREEE (reference sequence).

This sequence joins TRBV5-1 and TRBJ2-1; TRBD2 matches at 11 bases. J lost 4 bases, V lost 0 bases, and 0 bases had no gene match. The CDR3 spans 15 residues. Germline lookup yields CDR1 SGHRS and CDR2 YFSETQ. CDR3 nucleotide sequence: TGCGCCAGCAGCTTGGGACTAGCGGGGTACAATGAGCAGTTCTTC. Residues: CASSLGLAGYNEQFF.

The chain couples TRBV15 to TRBJ2-6; D unresolved. This CDR3 contains 15 residues. Between the trimmed V and J ends, which lost 2 bases and 2 bases, there was a span of 7 bases. CDR1 and CDR2 from the germline V gene are LNHNV and YYDKDF (reference sequence). DNA for the CDR3: TGTGCCACCAGCAGACGGGTCGCTGGGGCCAACGTCCTGACTTTC. Residues: CATSRRVAGANVLTF.

J is TRBJ1-2 and V is TRBV18; possibly TRBD1 for D (5 bases). CDR3 length equals 15 residues. Per the germline V gene, CDR1 is KGHSH and CDR2 is LQKENI. V lost 0 bases to trimming and J lost 2 bases, with 10 bases between them. CDR3 bases: TGTGCCAGCTCACCACCCAACGCAGGGAACTATGGCTACACCTTC. Translating it yields CASSPPNAGNYGYTF.

As for this clone: Other DNA sequences within the sample encode an identical CDR3. This chain joins TRBV6-5 and TRBJ1-1; no firm D call. Per germline, CDR1 MNHEY and CDR2 SVGAGI. V lost 0 bases to trimming and J lost 5 bases, with 7 bases between them. The CDR3 is made up of 13 amino acids. CDR3 sequence (DNA): TGTGCCAGCAGTTACTCCGGGAGAACTGAAGCTTTCTTT. Protein sequence: CASSYSGRTEAFF.

The J gene is TRBJ2-3, the V gene TRBV7-3; D is ambiguous. The V gene lost 8 bases and the J gene lost 2 bases, with 14 bases spanning the gap. This CDR3 region has 14 residues. Germline V gene lookup returns CDR1 SGHTA and CDR2 FQGTGA. CDR3 bases: TGTGCCAGCGCCGCTGGCGGAATCACAGATACGCAGTATTTT. It is translated as CASAAGGITDTQYF.

V usage is TRBV2 and J usage is TRBJ1-5; weak D call: TRBD1 (5 bases). CDR1 and CDR2 from the germline V gene are SNHLY and FYNNEI. V was pared by 6 bases and J by 0 bases, with 12 bases between. This CDR3 is 15 amino acids long. The CDR3 DNA reads TGTGCCAGCAGACGGGGGGACTATAGCAATCAGCCCCAGCATTTT. Residues: CASRRGDYSNQPQHF.

The chain joins TRBV10-2 to TRBJ1-3, with 7 bases matching TRBD1. Germline CDR1 reads WSHSY; CDR2 reads SAAADI. V shed 7 bases, J shed 0 bases, and the junction held 6 bases outside the gene matches. This CDR3 spans 15 amino acids. The chain's CDR3 is CASTAGQYSGNTIYF. The CDR3 nucleotides read TGCGCCAGCACGGCGGGACAGTACTCTGGAAACACCATATATTTT.

The rearrangement links TRBV27 to TRBJ2-5, with 10 nucleotides matching TRBD1. CDR3 length: 15 amino acids. Losses at the gene ends were 8 bases for V and 9 bases for J; bases not matched to a gene: 15. Germline V gene lookup returns CDR1 MNHEY and CDR2 SMNVEV (reference sequence). In nucleotides, the CDR3 is TGTGCCAGCGGTCAGACAGGGGGCATTCAATCGGCCCAGTACTTC. Amino acid sequence: CASGQTGGIQSAQYF.